The 20 T cell receptor beta chains listed next were all sequenced from one sample in a study of T cell changes during pregnancy in multiple sclerosis. The assay was immunoSEQ multiplex PCR, and TCRdb's table has in-frame clones only and misses some. Among 35,000 to 50,000 clones listed, around 90% were seen once. The material was CD4+ T cells from peripheral blood mononuclear cells, obtained in the third trimester of pregnancy. These receptors were taken from a female donor in good health, enrolled as a control in a pregnancy study.

The V gene is TRBV4-2, the J gene TRBJ2-4; TRBD2 matches at 8 bases. This CDR3 region has 16 residues. V gave up 0 bases and J gave up 6 bases; unmatched junction bases: 7. Germline V gene data show CDR1 as LGHNA and CDR2 as YNFKEQ. This CDR3 reads CASSQDNGGAGNIQYF. Written as DNA, the CDR3 is TGTGCCAGCAGCCAAGATAACGGGGGGGCCGGAAACATTCAGTACTTC.

The rearrangement links TRBV7-9 to TRBJ2-7, with 12 bases lining up with TRBD2. The CDR3 is 15 residues long. Per germline, CDR1 SEHNR and CDR2 FQNEAQ (reference sequence). With V trimmed by 4 bases and J by 6 bases, 7 bases remained unmatched. The CDR3 DNA reads TGTGCCAGCAGCTCGACGACTAGCGGGAGCCCCGAGCAGTACTTC. Translating it yields CASSSTTSGSPEQYF.

The rearrangement links TRBV5-6 to TRBJ1-2, with a tentative D call TRBD1 (6 bases). CDR1 and CDR2 (germline): SGHDT, YYEEEE. The length of the CDR3 is 13 residues. With 1 base removed from V and 5 bases from J, the gap between germline ends came to 9 bases. The chain's CDR3 is CASSLYRDYGYTF. The DNA of the CDR3 is TGTGCCAGCAGCTTGTACAGGGATTATGGCTACACCTTC.

This chain uses TRBV5-4 with TRBJ2-5; D perhaps matches TRBD2 (6 bases). The germline V gene has CDR1 SGHNT and CDR2 YYREEE (reference sequence). The V and J ends lost 0 bases and 4 bases respectively, with 13 bases between them. This CDR3 has 15 residues. The CDR3 loop reads CASSLAGGGGETQYF. The CDR3 DNA reads TGTGCCAGCAGCTTGGCTGGGGGAGGAGGAGAGACCCAGTACTTC.

The chain recombines TRBV6-5 with TRBJ1-3; a possible D gene is TRBD1 (5 bases). Trimming removed 2 bases at V and 2 bases at J, with 10 bases between. Germline CDR1 and CDR2: MNHEY and SVGAGI. The CDR3 contains 15 residues. Here the CDR3 DNA reads TGTGCCAGCAGTTACCAACCAGGGCCTGGAAACACCATATATTTT. Encoded protein: CASSYQPGPGNTIYF.

V gene TRBV25-1 combines with J gene TRBJ2-7, with D perhaps matching TRBD1 (6 bases). This CDR3 spans 17 amino acids. The germline CDR1 and CDR2 sequences are MGHDK and SYGVNS. Trimming cost V 7 bases and J 4 bases, with 26 bases left between them. DNA for the CDR3: TGTGCCAGCATCGCCGAGGACAGATCCTCCCGCCTTTACGAGCAGTACTTC. Amino acids: CASIAEDRSSRLYEQYF.

J is TRBJ1-2 and V is TRBV6-1, with 7 positions matching TRBD1. The CDR3 consists of 13 residues. V shed 3 bases, J shed 8 bases, and the junction held 6 bases outside the gene matches. CDR1 and CDR2 (germline): MNHNS, SASEGT. CDR3 nucleotides: TGTGCCAGCAGTGAGGGACAGTGGGGAGGCTACACCTTC. Its protein is CASSEGQWGGYTF.

V gene TRBV28 combines with J gene TRBJ2-5, with D possibly matching TRBD2 (6 bases). The CDR3 runs to 15 residues. V was trimmed by 3 bases and J by 9 bases, leaving 20 bases between them. In germline, CDR1 is MDHEN, CDR2 SYDVKM. CDR3 in DNA: TGTGCCAGCAGTTTTGGTCTAGCGCTCCCAGGGCCCCAGTACTTC. Its protein is CASSFGLALPGPQYF.

V gene TRBV9 combines with J gene TRBJ1-3, with D perhaps matching TRBD1 (6 bases). CDR1 SGDLS and CDR2 YYNGEE come from the germline V gene. Trimming took off 0 bases at V and 2 bases at J, with 15 bases between the two ends. CDR3 length: 17 residues. The CDR3 nucleotides read TGTGCCAGCAGCGTAGCTCGAAGCAGGGGCGCTGGAAACACCATATATTTT. Its translation is CASSVARSRGAGNTIYF. The full variable domain, its missing parts supplied by reference TRBV9 and TRBJ1-3, is DSGVTQTPKHLITATGQRVTLRCSPRSGDLSVYWYQQSLDQGLQFLIQYYNGEERAKGNILERFSAQQFPDLHSELNLSSLELGDSALYFCASSVARSRGAGNTIYFGEGSWLTVV.

The chain carries TRBV11-2 and TRBJ2-7; 12 positions agree with TRBD1. V lost 6 bases, J lost 3 bases, and 9 bases stayed unmatched. Germline CDR1 is SGHAT and CDR2 is FQNNGV. The CDR3 runs to 16 residues. In DNA, the CDR3 is TGTGCCAGCAGACCCCTCGGGGACAGGGGGCACTACGAGCAGTACTTC. This codes for CASRPLGDRGHYEQYF.

This chain uses TRBV11-2 with TRBJ2-1, with D perhaps matching TRBD2 (5 bases). Germline assignment: CDR1 SGHAT and CDR2 FQNNGV. This CDR3 contains 13 residues. Trimming removed 4 bases from V and 5 bases from J, with 9 bases in between. The CDR3 sequence is CASSSQLDNEQFF. CDR3 DNA: TGTGCCAGCAGCTCGCAACTAGACAATGAGCAGTTCTTC.

This chain connects TRBV19 to TRBJ2-4; D is perhaps TRBD1 (5 bases). V lost 10 bases, J lost 6 bases, and 10 bases lay in between. The CDR3 runs to 11 residues. CDR1 is LNHDA and CDR2 is SQIVND in the germline V gene (reference sequence). The CDR3 DNA follows: TGTGCCACCAGGGCCGGAAACATTCAGTACTTC. This codes for CATRAGNIQYF.

V usage is TRBV28 and J usage is TRBJ2-7; the match to TRBD1 covers 7 bases. This CDR3 is built from 17 residues. Germline V gives CDR1 MDHEN, CDR2 SYDVKM. Germline trimming cut 4 bases from V and 1 base from J; bases unmatched to any gene: 13. The CDR3, as DNA: TGTGCCAGCAGTTGGAGTTTCGAACAGGGGCTTTCCTACGAGCAGTACTTC. It yields the protein CASSWSFEQGLSYEQYF.

V gene TRBV6-1 combines with J gene TRBJ2-6; D remains unclear. This CDR3 contains 16 residues. V shed 0 bases and J shed 5 bases, with 11 bases lying between them. The germline CDR1 and CDR2 sequences are MNHNS and SASEGT. CDR3 sequence: CASSEAARSWANVLTF. In DNA, the CDR3 is TGTGCCAGCAGTGAAGCGGCTAGGAGCTGGGCCAACGTCCTGACTTTC.

The chain couples TRBV6-4 to TRBJ1-2; the D is unclear. Germline CDR1 MRHNA, CDR2 SNTAGT. Trimming took off 4 bases at V and 4 bases at J, with 16 bases between the two ends. The CDR3 consists of 15 residues. The CDR3 DNA is TGTGCCAGCAGTGTGGAGAGGGAAATGCCCTATGGCTACACCTTC. Its translation: CASSVEREMPYGYTF.

This clone was found a few times. The rearrangement links TRBV4-1 to TRBJ2-7; perhaps TRBD2 as D (6 bases). Trimming removed 4 bases at V and 0 bases at J, with 13 bases between. The CDR3 sequence is 15 residues long. CDR1 MGHRA and CDR2 YSYEKL come from the germline V gene. This CDR3 is CASSPAWRGSYEQYF. In DNA form, the CDR3 reads TGCGCCAGCAGCCCAGCTTGGCGGGGCTCCTACGAGCAGTACTTC.

The chain couples TRBV2 to TRBJ2-5; a possible D gene is TRBD2 (5 bases). The germline V and J ends were trimmed by 6 bases and 6 bases, with 14 bases remaining between them. The CDR3 runs 13 residues. Germline CDR1 reads SNHLY; CDR2 reads FYNNEI. DNA of the CDR3: TGTGCCAGCAGGCTCGAGGGTGCCAAGACCCAGTACTTC. It encodes CASRLEGAKTQYF.

This chain links TRBV25-1 with TRBJ1-5, with D perhaps matching TRBD1 (6 bases). Trimming pared 3 bases from V and 0 bases from J, leaving 6 bases between. Looked up from germline, CDR1 is MGHDK and CDR2 is SYGVNS. The CDR3 runs to 14 residues. CDR3 residues: CASSDRGSNQPQHF. CDR3 nucleotide sequence: TGTGCCAGCAGTGACAGGGGTAGCAATCAGCCCCAGCATTTT.

The V and J genes are TRBV18 and TRBJ2-7; D might be TRBD1 (5 bases). The CDR3 length is 15 residues. Germline CDR1 is KGHSH and CDR2 is LQKENI. The germline V and J ends were trimmed by 1 base and 4 bases, with 14 bases remaining between them. The CDR3 region has the DNA TGTGCCAGCTCACCACTCACGGCAGGGAAGTACGAGCAGTACTTC. Its protein product is CASSPLTAGKYEQYF.

Only one count was recorded for this clone. This chain connects TRBV4-1 to TRBJ2-7, with 9 bases matching TRBD2. The CDR3 has 17 residues. Germline V gene data show CDR1 as MGHRA and CDR2 as YSYEKL. V trimming: 4 bases; J trimming: 6 bases; junction bases outside the gene matches: 16. The CDR3 is CASSPEGFASGNSEQYF. The CDR3, as DNA: TGCGCCAGCAGCCCTGAGGGGTTCGCTAGCGGGAATTCCGAGCAGTACTTC.